This T cell receptor (beta chain) was sequenced in a study of identical twins. TCRdb ran MiXCR on the 5' RACE reads and lists one entry per CDR3 protein. This sample has nearly 650,000 distinct CDR3 sequences, with about 7% found just once. Germline-derived CDR1 and CDR2 are SGHRS and YFSETQ. V was trimmed by 0 bases and J by 2 bases, leaving 9 bases between them. The CDR3 covers 15 residues. The same sample was also studied in work on yellow fever vaccine responses in identical twins.

This sequence originates from a woman in her late teens or twenties in good health. The rearrangement links TRBV5-1 to TRBJ2-1, with a possible D match to TRBD1 (6 bases). Sequencing was performed on PBMCs. The DNA of the CDR3 is TGCGCCAGCAGCTTGGGGGACATCCCCTACAATGAGCAGTTCTTC. Its translation: CASSLGDIPYNEQFF.